One and the same sample provided the 3 T cell receptor beta chains below, sequenced in a study of CD8 T cells in ankylosing spondylitis. The antigens these receptors bind are not known. TCRdb re-analysed the 5' RACE reads in MiXCR, keeping a single row per CDR3 protein. The table has approximately 300,000 distinct CDR3 sequences, 7.5% to 9% seen once. Study-wide results and limits: A TCR beta motif made of about 8 highly homologous variants seemed typical of ankylosing spondylitis blood.

Sequenced: blood, either unsorted or a sorted T cell fraction (not recorded which). These receptors all stem from a male donor with ankylosing spondylitis.

This clonotype was detected ten times or more. The chain couples TRBV27 to TRBJ2-5, with 7 nucleotides matching TRBD2. The V and J ends lost 3 bases and 1 base, in that order; junction bases with no gene match: 5. CDR1 and CDR2 from the germline V gene are MNHEY and SMNVEV (reference sequence). The CDR3 covers 15 residues. The CDR3 nucleotides are TGTGCCAGCAGTTTTGCTGCGGGGGTCCAAGAGACCCAGTACTTC. It specifies CASSFAAGVQETQYF.

The rearrangement joins TRBV7-9 to TRBJ1-5; D may be TRBD1 (5 bases). Germline V lookup: CDR1 SEHNR, CDR2 FQNEAQ (reference sequence). V gave up 8 bases and J gave up 7 bases, with 15 bases separating them. The CDR3 runs to 13 residues. The CDR3 is CASGGTSAQPQHF. The CDR3 nucleotides read TGTGCCAGCGGAGGGACTTCGGCGCAGCCCCAGCATTTT.

This clonotype was observed a handful of times. CDR3 residues: CASSFAGVSDEQYF. For the CDR3, the DNA is TGTGCCAGCAGTTTTGCAGGGGTTAGCGACGAGCAGTACTTC. V and J are TRBV12-3 or TRBV12-4 and TRBJ2-7, with a weak D call TRBD1 (6 bases). The V and J ends lost 3 bases and 5 bases respectively, with 14 bases between them. The CDR3 spans 14 residues.